This is a list of T cell receptor beta chains from one sample in a study of blood T cell repertoires in COVID-19. Generated by immunoSEQ multiplex PCR, the TCRdb table keeps only in-frame clones and is missing some. The sample consists of about 250,000 clones, just under 85% of them appearing once. The specimen sequenced was peripheral blood. The source is an elderly man with acute or convalescent COVID-19. The CDR3 runs from the conserved cysteine through the conserved F or W. Fields, in order: D gene, J gene, clone size, V gene, CDR3 protein, CDR3 DNA. A D gene is named only where the DNA matches it firmly. Part of the rows lack a size; the others show once, few, many or a class for expanded clones.

TRBD1	TRBJ2-1	NA	TRBV7-3	CASSLSTGEQFF	TGTGCCAGCAGCTTATCGACAGGGGAGCAGTTCTTC
TRBD1	TRBJ1-4	NA	TRBV10-3	CAISESDRQGWEKLFF	TGTGCCATCAGTGAGTCGGATCGACAGGGTTGGGAAAAACTGTTTTTT
TRBD1	TRBJ2-7	NA	TRBV28	CASSLGVPWDSRRSEQYF	TGTGCCAGCAGTTTAGGAGTACCGTGGGACAGCCGCCGGAGCGAGCAGTACTTC
NA	TRBJ2-7	NA	TRBV28	CASRPPLGAGRRSYEQYF	TGTGCCAGCAGACCCCCCCTAGGGGCAGGTCGACGCTCCTACGAGCAGTACTTC
NA	TRBJ1-6	NA	TRBV2	CASSFAGDNSPLHF	TGTGCCAGCAGCTTCGCGGGGGATAATTCACCCCTCCACTTT
NA	TRBJ2-5	NA	TRBV9	CASSEGPAAQETQYF	TGTGCCAGCAGCGAGGGGCCGGCGGCACAAGAGACCCAGTACTTC
TRBD1	TRBJ2-2	NA	TRBV5-6	CASSSGTVNTGELFF	TGTGCCAGCAGCTCGGGGACAGTGAACACCGGGGAGCTGTTTTTT
NA	TRBJ2-1	NA	TRBV13	CASSLRPVIGERGSEHNEQFF	TGTGCCAGCAGCTTAAGACCGGTGATCGGGGAGAGGGGGAGTGAGCACAATGAGCAGTTCTTC
NA	TRBJ1-3	NA	TRBV28	CASSSSGTGLNTIYF	NA
NA	TRBJ1-5	NA	TRBV6-2/TRBV6-3	CASIYDGRGNQPQHF	TGTGCCAGCATTTATGACGGGAGGGGGAATCAGCCCCAGCATTTT
NA	TRBJ2-3	NA	TRBV5-5	CASSLFDSTDTQYF	TGTGCCAGCAGCTTGTTTGACAGTACAGATACGCAGTATTTT
TRBD1	TRBJ1-1	NA	TRBV18	CASSPVNRGRNTEAFF	TGTGCCAGCTCACCCGTGAACAGGGGGAGGAACACTGAAGCTTTCTTT
NA	TRBJ2-1	NA	TRBV2	CASSDPGVGGNEQFF	TGTGCCAGCAGCGACCCCGGTGTAGGAGGTAATGAGCAGTTCTTC
NA	TRBJ1-5	NA	TRBV6-1	CASSEVDMRSQPQHF	TGTGCCAGCAGTGAAGTAGATATGAGGTCTCAGCCCCAGCATTTT
TRBD2	TRBJ2-3	NA	TRBV5-1	CASSFSGGAPDTQYF	TGCGCCAGCAGCTTTAGCGGGGGGGCCCCAGATACGCAGTATTTT
NA	TRBJ2-2	NA	TRBV2	CASNYRGLDTGELFF	TGTGCCAGTAACTACCGGGGTCTCGACACCGGGGAGCTGTTTTTT
TRBD1	TRBJ1-1	NA	TRBV7-6	CASSSGQGGDTEAFF	TGTGCCAGCAGCAGCGGACAGGGGGGGGACACTGAAGCTTTCTTT
NA	TRBJ1-1	NA	TRBV6-5	CASNDRPTAEAFF	TGTGCCAGCAACGACAGACCCACGGCTGAAGCTTTCTTT
TRBD1	TRBJ1-1	few	TRBV19	CASRLSGQITGNTEAFF	TGTGCCAGTAGGCTCTCGGGACAGATTACCGGGAACACTGAAGCTTTCTTT
TRBD2	TRBJ2-2	once	TRBV19	CASFKTWTSGLRLSTGELFF	TGTGCCAGTTTTAAGACCTGGACTAGCGGGTTGAGGCTGAGCACCGGGGAGCTGTTTTTT
NA	TRBJ1-2	few	TRBV24-1	CATSDHRALYGYTF	TGTGCCACCAGTGACCACAGGGCTCTCTATGGCTACACCTTC
NA	TRBJ1-5	NA	TRBV24-1	CATSAGSSNQPQHF	TGTGCCACCAGTGCCGGGAGTAGCAATCAGCCCCAGCATTTT
NA	TRBJ1-1	few	TRBV18	CASSPRGGGTEAFF	TGTGCCAGCTCACCAAGGGGGGGTGGCACTGAAGCTTTCTTT
NA	TRBJ1-1	few	TRBV11-1	CASSLAFRGNTEAFF	TGTGCCAGCAGCTTAGCCTTCAGGGGGAACACTGAAGCTTTCTTT
TRBD1	TRBJ2-7	NA	TRBV10-3	CAIRKGQGHEQYF	TGTGCCATCAGAAAAGGACAGGGGCACGAGCAGTACTTC
NA	TRBJ1-1	NA	TRBV2	CASSARTWAGTEAFF	TGTGCCAGCAGTGCCCGGACTTGGGCGGGCACTGAAGCTTTCTTT
NA	TRBJ1-5	NA	TRBV30	CAFTQNRYSNQPQHF	TGTGCCTTTACTCAAAACAGGTATAGCAATCAGCCCCAGCATTTT
NA	TRBJ1-2	NA	TRBV2	CASSEQGMAGYTF	TGTGCCAGCAGTGAGCAGGGTATGGCGGGCTACACCTTC
NA	TRBJ1-1	NA	TRBV6-5	CASRGTEAFF	TGTGCCAGCCGCGGCACTGAAGCTTTCTTT
TRBD1	TRBJ1-4	NA	TRBV19	CASSRITGVYEKLFF	TGTGCCAGTAGTCGGATAACAGGGGTCTATGAAAAACTGTTTTTT
TRBD1	TRBJ2-7	NA	TRBV28	CASQGANEQYF	TGTGCCAGTCAGGGGGCGAACGAGCAGTACTTC
NA	TRBJ1-4	NA	TRBV6-5	CASSSFTTNEKLFF	TGTGCCAGCAGCTCTTTTACAACTAATGAAAAACTGTTTTTT
NA	TRBJ1-1	NA	TRBV6-5	CASSYGGVNTEAFF	TGTGCCAGCAGTTACGGGGGGGTGAACACTGAAGCTTTCTTT
TRBD1	TRBJ1-6	NA	TRBV11-1	CASSPDRGRTNSPLHF	TGTGCCAGCAGCCCAGACAGGGGGCGAACAAATTCACCCCTCCACTTT
TRBD2	TRBJ2-7	once	TRBV5-1	CASSLASGNAREQYF	TGCGCCAGCAGCTTGGCTAGCGGGAATGCGCGAGAGCAGTACTTC